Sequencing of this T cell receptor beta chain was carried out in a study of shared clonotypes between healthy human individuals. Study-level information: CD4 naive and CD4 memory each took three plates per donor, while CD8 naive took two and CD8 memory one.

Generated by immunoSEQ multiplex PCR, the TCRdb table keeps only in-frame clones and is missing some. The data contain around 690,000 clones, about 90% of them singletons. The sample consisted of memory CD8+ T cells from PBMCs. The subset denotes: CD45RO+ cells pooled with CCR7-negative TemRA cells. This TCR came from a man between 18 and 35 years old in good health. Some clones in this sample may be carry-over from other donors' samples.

The CDR3 loop is CASSEAAWMAEGSYEQYF. The CDR3 bases are TGTGCCAGCAGTGAAGCTGCCTGGATGGCGGAGGGCTCCTACGAGCAGTACTTC. This sequence joins TRBV6-1 and TRBJ2-7; perhaps TRBD2 as D (6 bases). CDR1 is MNHNS and CDR2 is SASEGT in the germline V gene. CDR3 length: 18 residues. V lost 0 bases to trimming and J lost 0 bases, with 18 bases between them.